This T cell receptor beta chain appears in the sequencing data of a study of monozygotic twins with inflammatory bowel disease. TCRdb re-called the 5' RACE reads, yielding one record per CDR3 amino acid sequence without DNA. Its listing shows more than 300,000 distinct CDR3 sequences. CDR1 and CDR2 from the germline V gene are SQVTM and ANQGSEA. The CDR3 has 13 amino acids. The TCR sequence derives from a human donor with ulcerative colitis or Crohn's disease, or a healthy co-twin of an affected twin (not recorded which). What was sequenced was blood. The chain combines TRBV29-1 with TRBJ2-3; the TCRdb D gene call, TRBD1, has no DNA to confirm it. The CDR3 loop is CSVDRGQGDTQYF.